These T cell receptor beta chains were read from a single sample in a study of identical twins. TCRdb used MiXCR to reprocess the 5' RACE reads, holding one entry per CDR3 protein. The data show about 730,000 distinct CDR3 sequences, with 21% seen just once and 4% to 5.5% held by the top ten. The same specimen was also included in a second study, on T cells expressing NK-cell markers.

The sample consisted of PBMCs. These receptors originate from a woman under 30 in good health. Both conserved end residues are part of each CDR3. The D gene is left open where the match is weak. For some rows the clone size is stated as once, few or many, or as a class when expanded; others skip it.

DNA,CDR3,size,V,J,D
TGCAGTGCTAGAGATCGACAGGGTACACCCCTCCACTTT,CSARDRQGTPLHF,NA,TRBV20-1,TRBJ1-6,TRBD1
TGCGCCAGCAGCTTGGCCGTCACTAGCCCTAGCTCCTACAATGAGCAGTTCTTC,CASSLAVTSPSSYNEQFF,many,TRBV5-1,TRBJ2-1,NA
TGCGCCAGCAGCTTGGCCGTGGAAACCGGGGAGCTGTTTTTT,CASSLAVETGELFF,NA,TRBV5-1,TRBJ2-2,NA
TGTGCCAGCAGCTTCGGGACTAGCGGGAGGTTTGAGGAGCAGTTCTTC,CASSFGTSGRFEEQFF,NA,TRBV11-2,TRBJ2-1,TRBD2
TGCGCCAGCAGCCCGAGACAGGGGGGATTTGACGAGCAGTACTTC,CASSPRQGGFDEQYF,few,TRBV5-1,TRBJ2-7,TRBD1
TGTGCCAGCAGCTGGCCCCGGGACACCGTTCTGGAGCAGTACTTC,CASSWPRDTVLEQYF,NA,TRBV7-9,TRBJ2-7,NA
TGCAGTGCTAGGGCATCCGGGACAGGGAGATACGAGCAGTACTTC,CSARASGTGRYEQYF,many,TRBV20-1,TRBJ2-7,TRBD1
TGCAGTGCGACCCGCCCTGGTGGGACCTACGAGCAGTACTTC,CSATRPGGTYEQYF,few,TRBV20-1,TRBJ2-7,NA
TGTGCCAGCAGCTTGGCCAACTGGCCCGGGGGCTACACCTTC,CASSLANWPGGYTF,NA,TRBV5-6,TRBJ1-2,NA
TGTGCCAGCAGTTTAGAGGGAGTGGAGCAGTTCTTC,CASSLEGVEQFF,few,TRBV12-3/TRBV12-4,TRBJ2-1,NA
TGTGCCAGCAGCGGCAGGGTGAATTCACCCCTCCACTTT,CASSGRVNSPLHF,NA,TRBV3-1,TRBJ1-6,NA
TGTGCCAGTCTTAGGGACACCAACACTGAAGCTTTCTTT,CASLRDTNTEAFF,NA,TRBV2,TRBJ1-1,NA
TGTGCCAGCAGCGTAGCTAGCGGACACAATGAGCAGTTCTTC,CASSVASGHNEQFF,NA,TRBV9,TRBJ2-1,TRBD2
TGTGCCAGCAGCTTCAAACCCGTGGGCGGGGAGCTGTTTTTT,CASSFKPVGGELFF,NA,TRBV7-9,TRBJ2-2,NA
TGTGCCAGCAGCTTAGTAAGCGGGAGTAGTGGGACGCAGTATTTT,CASSLVSGSSGTQYF,once,TRBV7-2,TRBJ2-3,TRBD2
TGCGCCAGCACATCCTTTGGGACGAACACTGAAGCTTTCTTT,CASTSFGTNTEAFF,many,TRBV5-1,TRBJ1-1,NA
TGTGCCATCAGTGGCCTGAGGGGCATGAACACTGAAGCTTTCTTT,CAISGLRGMNTEAFF,many,TRBV10-3,TRBJ1-1,NA
TGTGCCAGCTCACGAACAGCTGGGCCCCCTCATGGCTACACCTTC,CASSRTAGPPHGYTF,few,TRBV18,TRBJ1-2,NA
TGTGCCAGCACCCAGGCCCAGGGTGGCAATGAGCAGTTCTTC,CASTQAQGGNEQFF,NA,TRBV12-3/TRBV12-4,TRBJ2-1,NA
TGTGCCAGCAGCTTAGGGTCCGGGAGGTATGAGCAGTTCTTC,CASSLGSGRYEQFF,few,TRBV7-8,TRBJ2-1,TRBD2
TGCAGCGTTGCGGTTCCAGGACCAGGCGAGCAGTACTTC,CSVAVPGPGEQYF,few,TRBV29-1,TRBJ2-7,NA